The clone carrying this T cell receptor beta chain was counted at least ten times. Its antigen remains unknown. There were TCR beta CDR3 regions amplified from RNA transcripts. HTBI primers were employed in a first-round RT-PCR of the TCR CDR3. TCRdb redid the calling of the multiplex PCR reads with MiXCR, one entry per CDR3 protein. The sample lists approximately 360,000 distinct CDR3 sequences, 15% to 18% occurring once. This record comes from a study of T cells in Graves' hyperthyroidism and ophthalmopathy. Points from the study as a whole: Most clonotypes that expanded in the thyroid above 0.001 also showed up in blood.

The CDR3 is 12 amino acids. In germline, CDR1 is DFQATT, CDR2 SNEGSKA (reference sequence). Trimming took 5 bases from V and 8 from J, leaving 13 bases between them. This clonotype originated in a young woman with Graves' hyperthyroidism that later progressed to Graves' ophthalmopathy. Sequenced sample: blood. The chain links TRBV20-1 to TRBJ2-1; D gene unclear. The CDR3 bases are TGCAGTGCTGGCCCCTCGTTGTATGAGCAGTTCTTC. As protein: CSAGPSLYEQFF.